This T cell receptor beta chain came from a study of shared clonotypes between healthy human individuals. Once extracted for a subset, genomic DNA was divided evenly among several immunoSEQ plates. The team ran DNA from unsorted PBMCs on ten immunoSEQ deep assay plates for sequencing. The method was immunoSEQ multiplex PCR; TCRdb's version includes in-frame clones alone and lacks a portion of them. The sample has about 500,000 clones; over 60% are singletons. Everyone who donated was a Caucasian adult who lived in Nashville, Tennessee. CDR3 size: 14 residues. Between the trimmed V and J ends, which lost 5 bases and 3 bases, there was a span of 10 bases. Germline values: CDR1 SEHNR, CDR2 FQNEAQ (reference sequence).

The chain couples TRBV7-9 to TRBJ1-4; no clear D. The sequence came from a woman aged 40 to 50 in good health. Some clones in this sample may be carry-over from other donors' samples. The source material was PBMCs. CDR3 in DNA: TGTGCCAGCAGCCGAAGGGAGGCTAATGAAAAACTGTTTTTT. It specifies CASSRREANEKLFF.